Included here is one T cell receptor (beta chain) sequence, with context. Its antigen is unknown. Per the original methods: For the immunoSEQ data, sequences were junction-only without quality scores, so filtering differed. Assay used: immunoSEQ multiplex PCR; TCRdb lists only in-frame clones, some missing. The V and J calls and clone size are taken from that table; D and trimming were inferred from the DNA. There are about 1 million clones in the sample; roughly 80% occur only once, and 1.4% to 1.5% lies in the top ten. The sample originates from a study of shared clonotypes between healthy human individuals. Overall study findings and caveats: The study generally estimated greater richness for naive than memory subsets.

Germline V lookup: CDR1 SGHTA, CDR2 FQGTGA. Trimming took 5 bases from V and 6 from J, leaving 11 bases between them. The CDR3 loop spans 13 amino acids. This receptor was taken from a man aged 18 to 29 in good health. Sequenced material: memory CD4+ T cells sorted from blood. Stated subset: CD45RA-negative fraction. V and J are TRBV7-3 and TRBJ1-5, with D possibly being TRBD1 (5 bases). CDR3 residues: CASSRGSGQPQHF. The CDR3 DNA reads TGTGCCAGCAGCCGGGGGAGTGGTCAGCCCCAGCATTTT.